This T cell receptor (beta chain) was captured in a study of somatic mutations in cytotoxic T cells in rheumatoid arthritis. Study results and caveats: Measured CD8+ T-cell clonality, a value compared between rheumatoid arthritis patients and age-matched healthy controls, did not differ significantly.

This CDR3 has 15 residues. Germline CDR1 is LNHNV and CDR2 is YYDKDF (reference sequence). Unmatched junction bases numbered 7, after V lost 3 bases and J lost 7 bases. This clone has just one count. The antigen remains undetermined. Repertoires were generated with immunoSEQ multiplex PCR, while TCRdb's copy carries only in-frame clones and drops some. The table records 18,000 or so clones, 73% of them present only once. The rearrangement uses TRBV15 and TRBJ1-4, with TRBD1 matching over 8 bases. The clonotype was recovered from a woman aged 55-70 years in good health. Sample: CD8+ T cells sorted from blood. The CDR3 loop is CATSSPGGEGEKLFF. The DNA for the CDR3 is TGTGCCACCAGCAGCCCAGGGGGCGAGGGTGAAAAACTGTTTTTT.